This T cell receptor (beta chain) appears in the sequencing data of a study of Ad26.COV2.S vaccination and SARS-CoV-2 variants listed by TCRdb under 2021. In the study overall: Vaccine-arm donors were drawn from COV1001, a multicentre, randomized, double-blind, placebo-controlled phase I-IIa trial of Ad26.COV2.S in healthy adults. Ad26.COV2.S was given intramuscularly at 5x10^10 or 1x10^11 viral particles, as a single shot or as two shots 56 days apart. TCRbeta repertoire sequencing was used to assess the specificity and breadth of SARS-CoV-2-reactive T cell receptors after Ad26.COV2.S vaccination. A total of approximately 32 samples were included in the TCR-sequenced set, comprising some 20 Ad26.COV2.S vaccine recipients, 5 placebo recipients and 8 SARS-CoV-2 convalescent individuals. Trial participants were randomized into five groups of five, in which low-dose or high-dose Ad26.COV2.S was given once or twice, or placebo was given on both occasions. Investigators remained blinded to trial group allocation during experiments and outcome assessment.

This specimen's treatment or condition label, per the study, means: over 15 received Ad26.COV2.S at low or high dose, single or two shots; a few received placebo; per-sample allocation not given. For vaccine and placebo recipients, the sequenced repertoires came from samples collected on day 63 after the first injection. In Cohort 1b, about two dozen adults aged 18-55 years were enrolled at a single site in Boston, USA, between 29 July and 7 August 2020. Ad26.COV2.S was a replication-incompetent adenovirus type 26 vector that expressed a prefusion-stabilized SARS-CoV-2 spike protein derived from the original Wuhan strain. About this clone: The antigen it recognizes is unknown. The input lacks base qualities; no much larger clone sits a single base away.

The paper's findings and limits, for the study overall: The study was not powered for comparison of responses between vaccine doses or regimens. Spike-specific TCR breadth was higher in Ad26.COV2.S recipients than in placebo recipients (P = 0.0014). After vaccination, substantial breadth of spike-specific CD8+ and CD4+ T cell responses was reported. Vaccine and placebo recipients had similar non-spike TCR breadth, a finding consistent with the vaccine containing only spike. The authors noted that total T cell responses may have been underestimated by the TCR breadth and depth analyses.

The CDR3 runs 17 amino acids, cysteine and phenylalanine included. The only DNA kept is the CDR3, 51 bases in frame from the first base. Reading the germline V gene gives CDR1 MGHDK and CDR2 SYGVNS. Trimming removed 0 bases from V and 2 bases from J; the gene matches leave 6 bases unexplained. TCRbeta CDR3 regions were sequenced with the immunoSEQ Assay. After extraction, genomic DNA underwent amplification by bias-controlled multiplex PCR, followed by high-throughput sequencing. Per the source publication's procedure: Collapsing and filtering of sequences were performed to quantify the absolute abundance of each unique TCRbeta CDR3 region. T cell fraction was estimated by normalizing TCRbeta template counts to usable DNA, which was measured by amplifying reference genes present in all nucleated cells. Repertoire TCRs were annotated as SARS-CoV-2-specific when V gene, CDR3 amino acid sequence and J gene were exactly matched to a known reactive TCR set. The reference SARS-CoV-2 TCR set came from MIRA and was filtered for enrichment in COVID-19-positive ImmuneCODE repertoires, removing public or cross-reactive TCRs. Using the MIRA antigens, annotated TCRs were further analysed by specific ORF or by position within an ORF. Depth was the summed frequency of annotated unique rearrangements, while breadth was defined as annotated unique rearrangements over total unique productive rearrangements. Two-sided Wilcoxon rank-sum tests were applied when comparing TCR breadth between groups. TCRdb re-hosts the immuneACCESS table, in-frame sequences only. Its copies lack some clones; in the studies checked, an unresolved V gene accounts for under half of them, and the cause for the rest is not known. That table gives V, J and clone size, and the DNA gave D and trimming. This sample lists roughly 700,000 clones; roughly 90% were detected once. In total, the top ten clones hold approximately 1.5% of the sample.

Sequenced material: peripheral blood, taken in a trial of Ad26.COV2.S vaccine versus placebo. The chain was built from TRBV25-1 and TRBJ2-3; TRBD2 fits 9 bases in the junction. This TCR was sampled from a person between 18 and 65 years old who received the Ad26.COV2.S COVID-19 vaccine or a placebo. The base sequence is TGTGCCAGCAGTGAATATAGGGGACTAGCAGTCACAGATACGCAGTATTTT. It codes for CASSEYRGLAVTDTQYF.